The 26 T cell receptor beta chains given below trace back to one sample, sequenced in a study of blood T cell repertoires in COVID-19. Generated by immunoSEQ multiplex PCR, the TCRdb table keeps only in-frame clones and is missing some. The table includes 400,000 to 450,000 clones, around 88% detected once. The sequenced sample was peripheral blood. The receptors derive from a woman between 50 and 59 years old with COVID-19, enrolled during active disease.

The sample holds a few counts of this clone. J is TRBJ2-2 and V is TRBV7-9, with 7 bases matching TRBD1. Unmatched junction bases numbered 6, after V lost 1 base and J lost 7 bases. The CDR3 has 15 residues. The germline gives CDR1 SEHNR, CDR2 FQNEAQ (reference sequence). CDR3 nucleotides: TGTGCCAGCAGCTTAGATGTATACAGGGGCGGGGAGCTGTTTTTT. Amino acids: CASSLDVYRGGELFF.

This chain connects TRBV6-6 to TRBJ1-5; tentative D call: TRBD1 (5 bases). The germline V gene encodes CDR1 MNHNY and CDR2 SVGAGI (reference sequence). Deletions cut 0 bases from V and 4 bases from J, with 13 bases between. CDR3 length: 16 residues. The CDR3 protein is CASSYSGEAGNQPQHF. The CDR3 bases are TGTGCCAGCAGTTACTCGGGGGAAGCGGGGAATCAGCCCCAGCATTTT.

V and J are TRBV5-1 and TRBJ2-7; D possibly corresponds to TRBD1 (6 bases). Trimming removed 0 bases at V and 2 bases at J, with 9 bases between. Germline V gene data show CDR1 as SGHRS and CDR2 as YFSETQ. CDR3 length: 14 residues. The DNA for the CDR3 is TGCGCCAGCAGCTTGGAGCAGGGGCCCTACGAGCAGTACTTC. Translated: CASSLEQGPYEQYF.

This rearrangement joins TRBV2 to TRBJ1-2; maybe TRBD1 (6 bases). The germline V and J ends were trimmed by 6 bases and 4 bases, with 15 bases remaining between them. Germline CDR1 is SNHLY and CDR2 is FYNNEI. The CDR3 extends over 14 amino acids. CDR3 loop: CASRTGGQVYGYTF. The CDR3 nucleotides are TGTGCCAGCAGGACGGGGGGGCAGGTCTATGGCTACACCTTC.

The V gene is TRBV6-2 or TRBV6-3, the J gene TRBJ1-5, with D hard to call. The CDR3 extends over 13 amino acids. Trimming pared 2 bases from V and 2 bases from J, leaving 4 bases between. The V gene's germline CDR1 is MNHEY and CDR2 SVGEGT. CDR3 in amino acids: CASSYPGNQPQHF. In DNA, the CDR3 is TGTGCCAGCAGTTACCCTGGCAATCAGCCCCAGCATTTT.

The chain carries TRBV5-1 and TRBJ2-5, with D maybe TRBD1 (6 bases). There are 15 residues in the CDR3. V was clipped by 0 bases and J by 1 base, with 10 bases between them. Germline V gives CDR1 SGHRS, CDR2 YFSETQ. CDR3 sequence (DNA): TGCGCCAGCAGCTTGGCATACAGGGCCCAAGAGACCCAGTACTTC. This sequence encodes CASSLAYRAQETQYF.

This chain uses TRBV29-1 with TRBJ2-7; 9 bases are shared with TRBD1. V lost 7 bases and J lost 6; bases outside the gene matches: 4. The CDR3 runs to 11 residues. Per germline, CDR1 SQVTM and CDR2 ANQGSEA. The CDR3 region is CSGRTGAEQYF. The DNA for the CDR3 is TGCAGCGGTAGGACAGGGGCCGAGCAGTACTTC.

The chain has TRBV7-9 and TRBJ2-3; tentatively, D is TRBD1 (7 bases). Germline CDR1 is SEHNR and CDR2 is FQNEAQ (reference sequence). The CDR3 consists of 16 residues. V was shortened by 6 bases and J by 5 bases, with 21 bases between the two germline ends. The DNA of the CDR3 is TGTGCCAGCAGTTACAATGCGGGGCAGGGGGAAGATACGCAGTATTTT. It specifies CASSYNAGQGEDTQYF.

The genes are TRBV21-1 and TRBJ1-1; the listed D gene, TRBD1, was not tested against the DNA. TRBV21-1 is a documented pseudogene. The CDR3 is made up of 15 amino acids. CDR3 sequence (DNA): TGTGCCAGCAGCAATCGTCAGGAAACGAACACTGAAGCTTTCTTT. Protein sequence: CASSNRQETNTEAFF.

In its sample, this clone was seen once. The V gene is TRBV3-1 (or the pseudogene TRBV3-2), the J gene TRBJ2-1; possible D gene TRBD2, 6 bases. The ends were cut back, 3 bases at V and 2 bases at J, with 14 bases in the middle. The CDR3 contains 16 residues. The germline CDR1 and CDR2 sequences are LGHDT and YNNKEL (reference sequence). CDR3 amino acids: CASSQRVGLAYNEQFF. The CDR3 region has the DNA TGTGCCAGCAGCCAGCGGGTGGGACTCGCCTACAATGAGCAGTTCTTC.

The CDR3 here is CASSWTAALGEKLFF. For the CDR3, the DNA is TGTGCCAGCAGTTGGACAGCCGCATTAGGGGAAAAACTGTTTTTT. The chain combines TRBV27 with TRBJ1-4; D possibly corresponds to TRBD1 (6 bases). The CDR3 loop spans 15 amino acids. Germline CDR1 reads MNHEY; CDR2 reads SMNVEV (reference sequence). The ends were cut back, 4 bases at V and 8 bases at J, with 17 bases in the middle.

The CDR3 loop reads CASSLYTNNEQFF. Here the CDR3 DNA reads TGTGCCAGCAGTTTATACACCAACAATGAGCAGTTCTTC. The chain carries TRBV28 and TRBJ2-1; D unresolved. V lost 1 base to trimming and J lost 5 bases, with 6 bases between them. The V gene's germline CDR1 is MDHEN and CDR2 SYDVKM. The CDR3 has 13 residues.

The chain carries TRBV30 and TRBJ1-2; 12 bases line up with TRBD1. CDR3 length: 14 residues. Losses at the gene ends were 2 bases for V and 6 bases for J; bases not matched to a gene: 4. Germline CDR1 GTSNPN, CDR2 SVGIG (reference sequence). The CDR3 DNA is TGTGCCTGGAGTTCCGGGACAGGGGGCAATGGCTACACCTTC. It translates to CAWSSGTGGNGYTF.

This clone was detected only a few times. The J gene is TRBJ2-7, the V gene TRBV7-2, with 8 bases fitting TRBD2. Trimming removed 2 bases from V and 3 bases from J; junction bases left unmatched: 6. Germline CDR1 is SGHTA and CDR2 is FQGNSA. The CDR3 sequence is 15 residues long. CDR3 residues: CASSLKELAVYEQYF. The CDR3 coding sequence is TGTGCCAGCAGCTTAAAAGAACTAGCGGTCTACGAGCAGTACTTC.

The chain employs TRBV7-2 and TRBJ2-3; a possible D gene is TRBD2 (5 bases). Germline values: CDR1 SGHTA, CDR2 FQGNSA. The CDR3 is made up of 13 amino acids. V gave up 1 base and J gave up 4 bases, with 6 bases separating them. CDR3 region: CASSLGGSDTQYF. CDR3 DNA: TGTGCCAGCAGCTTAGGAGGGTCAGATACGCAGTATTTT.

The CDR3 protein is CASSLDRDGPEAFF. For the CDR3, the DNA is TGTGCCAGCAGCTTAGACAGGGATGGGCCTGAAGCTTTCTTT. V gene TRBV7-3 combines with J gene TRBJ1-1, with 7 bases identical to TRBD1. The CDR3 covers 14 residues. Germline V gives CDR1 SGHTA, CDR2 FQGTGA. J was trimmed by 6 bases and V by 2 bases; bases with no gene match: 6. Full variable domain (outside the CDR3, taken from reference TRBV7-3 and TRBJ1-1): GAGVSQTPSNKVTEKGKYVELRCDPISGHTALYWYRQSLGQGPEFLIYFQGTGAADDSGLPNDRFFAVRPEGSVSTLKIQRTERGDSAVYLCASSLDRDGPEAFFGQGTRLTVV.

In DNA form, the CDR3 reads TGTGCCAGCAGCGGGACAGGGCGATATGGCTACACCTTC. This encodes CASSGTGRYGYTF. V and J are TRBV9 and TRBJ1-2, with 8 bases identical to TRBD1. CDR1 and CDR2 (germline): SGDLS, YYNGEE. The junction had 3 bases not matched to a gene; V was cut back by 3 bases and J by 5 bases. The CDR3 totals 13 residues.

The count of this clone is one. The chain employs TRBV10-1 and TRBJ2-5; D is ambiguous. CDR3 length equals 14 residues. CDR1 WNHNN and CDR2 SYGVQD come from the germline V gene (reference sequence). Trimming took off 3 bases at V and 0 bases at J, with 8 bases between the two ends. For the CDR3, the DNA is TGCGCCAGCAGTGATTATAGAGACCAAGAGACCCAGTACTTC. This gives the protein CASSDYRDQETQYF.

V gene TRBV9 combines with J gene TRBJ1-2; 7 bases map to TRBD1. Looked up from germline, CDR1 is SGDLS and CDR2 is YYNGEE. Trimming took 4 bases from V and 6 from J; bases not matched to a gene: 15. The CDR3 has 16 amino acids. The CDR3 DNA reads TGTGCCAGCAGCCCAGGGGGGAGAAACCCAATAGATGGCTACACCTTC. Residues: CASSPGGRNPIDGYTF.

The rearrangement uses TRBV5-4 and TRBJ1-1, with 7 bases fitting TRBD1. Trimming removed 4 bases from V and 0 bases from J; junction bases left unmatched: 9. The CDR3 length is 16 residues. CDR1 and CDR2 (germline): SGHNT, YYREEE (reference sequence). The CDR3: CASSTEPGQLNTEAFF. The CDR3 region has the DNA TGTGCCAGCAGCACTGAACCGGGACAGTTGAACACTGAAGCTTTCTTT. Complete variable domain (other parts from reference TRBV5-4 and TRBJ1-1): ETGVTQSPTHLIKTRGQQVTLRCSSQSGHNTVSWYQQALGQGPQFIFQYYREEENGRGNFPPRFSGLQFPNYSSELNVNALELDDSALYLCASSTEPGQLNTEAFFGQGTRLTVV.

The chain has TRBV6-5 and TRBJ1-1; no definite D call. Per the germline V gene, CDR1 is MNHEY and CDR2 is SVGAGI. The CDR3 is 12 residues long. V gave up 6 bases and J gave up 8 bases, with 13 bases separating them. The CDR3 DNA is TGTGCCAGCAGCGACTACCGGGCGGAAGCTTTCTTT. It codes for CASSDYRAEAFF.

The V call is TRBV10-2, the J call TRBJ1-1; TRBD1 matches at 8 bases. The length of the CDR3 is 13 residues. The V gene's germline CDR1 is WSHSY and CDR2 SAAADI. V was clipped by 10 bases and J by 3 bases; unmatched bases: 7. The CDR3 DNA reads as TGCGCCACTTACAGGGGGAGGGACACTGAAGCTTTCTTT. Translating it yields CATYRGRDTEAFF.

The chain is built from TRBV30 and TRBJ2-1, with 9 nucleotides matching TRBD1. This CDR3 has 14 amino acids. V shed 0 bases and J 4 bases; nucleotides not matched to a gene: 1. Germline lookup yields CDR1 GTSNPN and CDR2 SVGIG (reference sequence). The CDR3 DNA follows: TGTGCCTGGAGTGTACAGGGGGCTTACAATGAGCAGTTCTTC. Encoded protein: CAWSVQGAYNEQFF.

CDR3 in DNA: TGTGCCAGCAGCCCCAGCCCCGTAGGGGTTGAAAAACTGTTTTTT. As protein: CASSPSPVGVEKLFF. The rearrangement uses TRBV14 and TRBJ1-4; D may be TRBD1 (5 bases). The CDR3 length is 15 residues. Germline CDR1 SGHDN, CDR2 FVKESK. Deletions cut 4 bases from V and 7 bases from J, with 16 bases between.

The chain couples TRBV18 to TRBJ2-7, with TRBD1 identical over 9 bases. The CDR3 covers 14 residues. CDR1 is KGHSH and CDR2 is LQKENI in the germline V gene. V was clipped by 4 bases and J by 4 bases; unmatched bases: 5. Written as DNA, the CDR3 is TGTGCCAGCTCACGGAGGACAGGGGTGTACGAGCAGTACTTC. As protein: CASSRRTGVYEQYF.

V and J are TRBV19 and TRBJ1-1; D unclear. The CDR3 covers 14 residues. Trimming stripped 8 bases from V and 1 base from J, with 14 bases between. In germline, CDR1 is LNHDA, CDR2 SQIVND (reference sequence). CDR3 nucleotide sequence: TGTGCCAGTCACCGGACCGGAGGGAACACTGAAGCTTTCTTT. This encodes CASHRTGGNTEAFF.